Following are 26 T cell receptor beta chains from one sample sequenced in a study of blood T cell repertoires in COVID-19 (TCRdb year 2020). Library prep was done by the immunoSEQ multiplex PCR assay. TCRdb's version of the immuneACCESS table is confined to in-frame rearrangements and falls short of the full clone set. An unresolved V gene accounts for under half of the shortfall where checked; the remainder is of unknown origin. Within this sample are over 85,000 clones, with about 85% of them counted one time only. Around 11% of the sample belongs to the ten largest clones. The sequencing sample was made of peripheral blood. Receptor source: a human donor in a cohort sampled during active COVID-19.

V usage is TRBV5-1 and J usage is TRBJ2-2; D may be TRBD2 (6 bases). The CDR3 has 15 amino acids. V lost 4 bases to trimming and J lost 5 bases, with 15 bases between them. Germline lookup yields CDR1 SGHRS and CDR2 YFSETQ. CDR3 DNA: TGCGCCAGCAGCCTGGAGCTGGGGAGGACCGGGGAGCTGTTTTTT. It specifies CASSLELGRTGELFF.

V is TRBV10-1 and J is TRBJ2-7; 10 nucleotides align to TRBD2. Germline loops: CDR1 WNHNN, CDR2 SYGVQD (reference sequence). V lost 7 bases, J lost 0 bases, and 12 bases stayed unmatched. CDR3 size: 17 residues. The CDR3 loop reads CASTPSGLAELSYEQYF. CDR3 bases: TGCGCCAGCACCCCCTCAGGACTAGCGGAGCTCTCCTACGAGCAGTACTTC.

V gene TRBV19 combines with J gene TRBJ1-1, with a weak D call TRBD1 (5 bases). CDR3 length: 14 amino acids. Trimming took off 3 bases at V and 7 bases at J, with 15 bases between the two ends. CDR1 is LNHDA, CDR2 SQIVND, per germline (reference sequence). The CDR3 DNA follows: TGTGCCAGTAGTATCGGACACCCTACCCGTGAAGCTTTCTTT. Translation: CASSIGHPTREAFF.

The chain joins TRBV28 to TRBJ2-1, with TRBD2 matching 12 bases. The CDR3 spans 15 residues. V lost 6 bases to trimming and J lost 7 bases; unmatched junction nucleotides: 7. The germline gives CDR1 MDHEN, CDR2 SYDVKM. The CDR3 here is CASSLPSGRVNEQFF. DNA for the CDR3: TGTGCCAGCAGCCTCCCTAGCGGGAGGGTGAATGAGCAGTTCTTC.

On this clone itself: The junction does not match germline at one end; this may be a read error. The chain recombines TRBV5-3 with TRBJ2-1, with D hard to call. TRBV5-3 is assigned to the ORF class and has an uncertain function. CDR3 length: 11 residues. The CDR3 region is CVAEAYNEQFF. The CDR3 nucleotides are TGCGTAGCTGAAGCCTACAATGAGCAGTTCTTC.

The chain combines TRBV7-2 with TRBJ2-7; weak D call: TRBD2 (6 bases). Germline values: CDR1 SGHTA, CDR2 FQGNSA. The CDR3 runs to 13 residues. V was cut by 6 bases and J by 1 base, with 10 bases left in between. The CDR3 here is CASRIAASYEQYF. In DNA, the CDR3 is TGTGCCAGCAGAATAGCGGCATCCTACGAGCAGTACTTC. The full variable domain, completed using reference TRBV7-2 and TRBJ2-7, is GAGVSQSPSNKVTEKGKDVELRCDPISGHTALYWYRQSLGQGLEFLIYFQGNSAPDKSGLPSDRFSAERTGGSVSTLTIQRTQQEDSAVYLCASRIAASYEQYFGPGTRLTVT.

The CDR3 nucleotides read TGTGCCAGCAGTTCAGGGGACCAAGAGACCCAGTACTTC. Its translation is CASSSGDQETQYF. J is TRBJ2-5 and V is TRBV7-2; D possibly corresponds to TRBD1 (6 bases). This CDR3 has 13 residues. V lost 6 bases and J 0 bases, leaving 8 bases between the germline ends. The germline CDR1 and CDR2 sequences are SGHTA and FQGNSA.

CDR3 DNA: TGTGCCAGCAGTTTATCCGGGACTAGCGGGGACACAGATACGCAGTATTTT. This codes for CASSLSGTSGDTDTQYF. The chain combines TRBV6-4 with TRBJ2-3, with 13 bases that match TRBD2. The germline V gene encodes CDR1 MRHNA and CDR2 SNTAGT. The length of the CDR3 is 17 residues. The ends lost 5 bases at V and 2 bases at J; junction bases unmatched: 7.

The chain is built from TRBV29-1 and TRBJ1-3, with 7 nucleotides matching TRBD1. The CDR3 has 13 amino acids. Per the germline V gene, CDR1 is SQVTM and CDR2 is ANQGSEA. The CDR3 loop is CSIATTGGNTIYF. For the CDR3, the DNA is TGCAGTATCGCAACGACAGGGGGAAACACCATATATTTT.

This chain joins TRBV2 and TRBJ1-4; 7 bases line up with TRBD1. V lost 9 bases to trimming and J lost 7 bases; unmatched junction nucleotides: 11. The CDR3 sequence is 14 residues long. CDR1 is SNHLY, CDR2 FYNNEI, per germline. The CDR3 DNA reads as TGTGCCAGTACCCGGACAGGAAGTTCTGAAAAACTGTTTTTT. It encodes CASTRTGSSEKLFF.

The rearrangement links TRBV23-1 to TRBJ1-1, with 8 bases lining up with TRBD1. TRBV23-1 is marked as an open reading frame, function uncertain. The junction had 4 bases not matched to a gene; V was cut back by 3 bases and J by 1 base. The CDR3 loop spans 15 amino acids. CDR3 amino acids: CASSHPGGKNTEAFF. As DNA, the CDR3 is TGCGCCAGCAGTCATCCAGGGGGCAAGAACACTGAAGCTTTCTTT.

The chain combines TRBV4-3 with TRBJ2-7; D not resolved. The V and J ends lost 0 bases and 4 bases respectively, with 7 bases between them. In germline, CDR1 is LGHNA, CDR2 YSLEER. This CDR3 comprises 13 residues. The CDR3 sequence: CASSQDPRYEQYF. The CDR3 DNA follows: TGCGCCAGCAGCCAAGATCCCCGTTACGAGCAGTACTTC.

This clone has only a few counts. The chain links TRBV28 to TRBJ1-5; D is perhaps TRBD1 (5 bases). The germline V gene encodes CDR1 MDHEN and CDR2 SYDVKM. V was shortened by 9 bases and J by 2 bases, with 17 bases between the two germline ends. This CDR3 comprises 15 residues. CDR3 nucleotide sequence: TGTGCCAGTAGACGGACCCAAGGGGGCAATCAGCCCCAGCATTTT. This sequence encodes CASRRTQGGNQPQHF.

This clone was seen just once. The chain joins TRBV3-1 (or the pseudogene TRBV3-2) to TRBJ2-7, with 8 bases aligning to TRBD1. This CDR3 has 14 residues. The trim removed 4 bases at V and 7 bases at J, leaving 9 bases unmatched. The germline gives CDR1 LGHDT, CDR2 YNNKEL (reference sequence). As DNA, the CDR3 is TGTGCCAGCAGCCTAGACAGGGGATTGGGTGAGCAGTACTTC. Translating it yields CASSLDRGLGEQYF.

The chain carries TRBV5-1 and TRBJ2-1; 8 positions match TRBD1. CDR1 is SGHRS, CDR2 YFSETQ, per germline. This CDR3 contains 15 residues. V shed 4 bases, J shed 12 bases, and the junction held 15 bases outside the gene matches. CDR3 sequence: CASSPRQGRGRSQFF. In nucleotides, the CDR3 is TGCGCCAGCAGCCCACGACAGGGGCGCGGGCGGTCGCAGTTCTTC.

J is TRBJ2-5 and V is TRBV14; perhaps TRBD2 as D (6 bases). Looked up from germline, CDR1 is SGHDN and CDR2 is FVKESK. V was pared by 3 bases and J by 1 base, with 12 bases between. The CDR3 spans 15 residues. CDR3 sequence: CASSHWGLLQETQYF. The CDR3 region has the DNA TGTGCCAGCAGCCATTGGGGACTTCTCCAAGAGACCCAGTACTTC.

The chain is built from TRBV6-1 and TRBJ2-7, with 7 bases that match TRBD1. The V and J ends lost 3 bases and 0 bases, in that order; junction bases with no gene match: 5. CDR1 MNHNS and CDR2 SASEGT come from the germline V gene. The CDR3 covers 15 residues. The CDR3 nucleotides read TGTGCCAGCAGTGACGTACAGGGGTTCTCCTACGAGCAGTACTTC. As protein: CASSDVQGFSYEQYF.

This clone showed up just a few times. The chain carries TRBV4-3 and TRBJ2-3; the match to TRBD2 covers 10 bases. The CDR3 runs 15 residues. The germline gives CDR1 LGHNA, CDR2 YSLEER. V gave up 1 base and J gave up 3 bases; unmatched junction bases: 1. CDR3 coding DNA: TGCGCCAGCAGCCAAGTACTAGCGGGGACAGATACGCAGTATTTT. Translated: CASSQVLAGTDTQYF.

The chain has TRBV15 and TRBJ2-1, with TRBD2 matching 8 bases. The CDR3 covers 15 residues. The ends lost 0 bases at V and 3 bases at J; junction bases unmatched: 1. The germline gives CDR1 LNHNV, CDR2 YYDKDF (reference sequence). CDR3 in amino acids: CATSRESGSYNEQFF. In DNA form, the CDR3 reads TGTGCCACCAGCAGAGAGAGCGGGAGCTACAATGAGCAGTTCTTC.

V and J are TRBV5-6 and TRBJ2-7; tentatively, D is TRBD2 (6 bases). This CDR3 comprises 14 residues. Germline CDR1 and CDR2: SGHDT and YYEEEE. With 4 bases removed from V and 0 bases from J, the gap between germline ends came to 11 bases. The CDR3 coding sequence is TGTGCCAGCAGCCGGGACTCCTTCTCCTACGAGCAGTACTTC. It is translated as CASSRDSFSYEQYF.

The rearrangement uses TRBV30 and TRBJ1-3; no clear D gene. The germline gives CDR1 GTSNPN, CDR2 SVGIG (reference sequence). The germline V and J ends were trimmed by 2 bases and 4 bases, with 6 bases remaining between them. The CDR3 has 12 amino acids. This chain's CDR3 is CAWSPEGNTIYF. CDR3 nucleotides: TGTGCCTGGAGTCCGGAGGGAAACACCATATATTTT.

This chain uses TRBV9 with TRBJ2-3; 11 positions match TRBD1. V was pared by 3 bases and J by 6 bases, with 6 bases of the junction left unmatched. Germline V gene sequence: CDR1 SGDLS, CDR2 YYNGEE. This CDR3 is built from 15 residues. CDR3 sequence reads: CASSEGTGGSDTQYF. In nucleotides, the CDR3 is TGTGCCAGCAGCGAAGGGACAGGGGGGTCGGATACGCAGTATTTT.

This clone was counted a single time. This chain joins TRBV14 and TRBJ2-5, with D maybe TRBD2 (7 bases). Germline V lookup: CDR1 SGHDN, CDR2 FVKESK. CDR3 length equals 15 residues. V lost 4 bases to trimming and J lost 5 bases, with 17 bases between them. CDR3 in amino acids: CASSPARGGGETQYF. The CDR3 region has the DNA TGTGCCAGCAGCCCCGCGCGTGGGGGGGGCGAGACCCAGTACTTC.

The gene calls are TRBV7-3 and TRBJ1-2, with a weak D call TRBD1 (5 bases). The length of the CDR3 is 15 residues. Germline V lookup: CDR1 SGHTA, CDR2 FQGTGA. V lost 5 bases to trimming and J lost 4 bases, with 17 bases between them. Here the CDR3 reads CASSPLGGGSYGYTF. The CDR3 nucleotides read TGTGCCAGCAGCCCTTTGGGTGGGGGGAGCTATGGCTACACCTTC.

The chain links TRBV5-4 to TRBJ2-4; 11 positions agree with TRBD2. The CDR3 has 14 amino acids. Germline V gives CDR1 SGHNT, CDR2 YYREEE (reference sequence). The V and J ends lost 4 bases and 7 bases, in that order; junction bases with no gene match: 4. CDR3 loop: CASSLRTSGNIQYF. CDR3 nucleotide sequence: TGTGCCAGCAGCCTCCGGACTAGCGGGAACATTCAGTACTTC.

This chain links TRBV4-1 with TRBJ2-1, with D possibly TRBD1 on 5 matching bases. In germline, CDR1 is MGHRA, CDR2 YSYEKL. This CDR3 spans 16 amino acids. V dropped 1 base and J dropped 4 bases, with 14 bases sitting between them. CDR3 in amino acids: CASSQAGIPPYNEQFF. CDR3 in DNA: TGCGCCAGCAGCCAAGCAGGGATTCCCCCTTACAATGAGCAGTTCTTC.